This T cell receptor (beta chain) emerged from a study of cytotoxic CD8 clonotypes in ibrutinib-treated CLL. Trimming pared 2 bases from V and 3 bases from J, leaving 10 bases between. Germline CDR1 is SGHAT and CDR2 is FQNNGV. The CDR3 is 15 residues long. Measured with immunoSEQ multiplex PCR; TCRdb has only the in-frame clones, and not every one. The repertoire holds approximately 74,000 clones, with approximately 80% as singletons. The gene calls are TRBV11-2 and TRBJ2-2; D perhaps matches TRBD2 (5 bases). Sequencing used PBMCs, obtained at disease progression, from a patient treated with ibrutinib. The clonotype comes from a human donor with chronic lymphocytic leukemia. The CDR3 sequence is CASSLSRGHTGELFF. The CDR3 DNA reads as TGTGCCAGCAGCTTATCCCGCGGGCACACCGGGGAGCTGTTTTTT.